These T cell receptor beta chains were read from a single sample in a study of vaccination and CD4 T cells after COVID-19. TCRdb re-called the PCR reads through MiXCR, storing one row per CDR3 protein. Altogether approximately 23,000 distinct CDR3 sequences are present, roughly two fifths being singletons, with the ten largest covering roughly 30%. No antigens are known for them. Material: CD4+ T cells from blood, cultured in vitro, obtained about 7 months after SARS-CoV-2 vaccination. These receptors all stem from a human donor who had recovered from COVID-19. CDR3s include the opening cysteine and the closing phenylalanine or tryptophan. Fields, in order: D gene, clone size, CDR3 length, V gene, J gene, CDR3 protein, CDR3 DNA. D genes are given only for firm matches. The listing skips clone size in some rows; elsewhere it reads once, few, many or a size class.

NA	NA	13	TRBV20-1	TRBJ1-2	CSARPRISGGYTF	TGCAGTGCTAGACCCCGAATCTCGGGTGGCTACACCTTC
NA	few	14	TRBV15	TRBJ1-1	CATSRDISGARAFF	TGTGCCACCAGCAGAGATATCTCGGGGGCGCGGGCTTTCTTT
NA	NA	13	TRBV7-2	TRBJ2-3	CASSLIETDTQYF	TGTGCCAGCAGCTTAATTGAGACAGATACGCAGTATTTT
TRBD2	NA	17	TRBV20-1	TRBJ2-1	CSARSRSGRASYNEQFF	TGCAGTGCTAGATCCCGGAGCGGGAGGGCCTCCTACAATGAGCAGTTCTTC
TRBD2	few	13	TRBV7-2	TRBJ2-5	CASSPNGGGTQYF	TGTGCCAGCAGTCCTAACGGGGGGGGGACCCAGTACTTC
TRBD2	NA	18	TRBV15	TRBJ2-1	CATSPGFSLAGGLGEQFF	TGTGCCACCAGCCCGGGGTTTTCACTAGCGGGAGGTTTGGGTGAGCAGTTCTTC
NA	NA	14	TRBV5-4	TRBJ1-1	CASSSAGRRAEAFF	TGTGCCAGCAGTTCGGCCGGGAGGCGGGCTGAAGCTTTCTTT
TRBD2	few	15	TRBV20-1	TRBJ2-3	CSARDPSGEGDTQYF	TGCAGTGCTAGAGATCCTAGCGGGGAAGGAGATACGCAGTATTTT
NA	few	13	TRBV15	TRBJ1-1	CATSRALNTEAFF	TGTGCCACCAGCAGAGCACTGAACACTGAAGCTTTCTTT
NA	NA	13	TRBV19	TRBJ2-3	CASSIGQTDTQYF	TGTGCCAGTAGTATAGGTCAGACAGATACGCAGTATTTT
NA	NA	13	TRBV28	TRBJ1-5	CASSLSTSQPQHF	TGTGCCAGCAGTCTATCGACCAGTCAGCCCCAGCATTTT
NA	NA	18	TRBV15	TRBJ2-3	CATSRGFRLRYSTDTQYF	TGTGCCACCAGCAGAGGTTTTAGATTACGATATAGCACAGATACGCAGTATTTT
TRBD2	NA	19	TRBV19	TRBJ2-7	CASTHSNRLGDRGGPTRYF	TGTGCCAGTACCCATTCGAATAGGCTCGGGGATCGCGGGGGGCCTACTAGGTACTTC
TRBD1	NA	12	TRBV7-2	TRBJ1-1	CASSLLDRGAFF	TGTGCCAGCAGCTTATTAGACAGGGGGGCTTTCTTT
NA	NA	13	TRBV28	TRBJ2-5	CASSLSAGETQYF	TGTGCCAGCAGTTTATCAGCTGGGGAGACCCAGTACTTC
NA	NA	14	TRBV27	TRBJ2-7	CASSVFADSYEQYF	TGTGCCAGCAGTGTATTTGCGGACAGCTACGAGCAGTACTTC
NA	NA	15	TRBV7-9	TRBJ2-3	CASSLMSLARDTQYF	TGTGCCAGCAGCTTAATGTCACTAGCTAGAGATACGCAGTATTTT
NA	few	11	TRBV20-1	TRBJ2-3	CSASGPDTQYF	TGCAGTGCTAGCGGACCAGATACGCAGTATTTT
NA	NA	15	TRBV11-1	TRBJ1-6	CASSLTSGGVSPLHF	TGTGCCAGCAGCCTTACTTCGGGCGGGGTGTCACCCCTCCACTTT
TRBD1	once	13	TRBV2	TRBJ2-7	CASSIQGYYEQYF	TGTGCCAGCAGTATACAGGGGTACTACGAGCAGTACTTC
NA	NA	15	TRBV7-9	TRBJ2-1	CASSPGTASFTMQFF	TGTGCCAGCAGCCCCGGGACGGCCAGCTTTACGATGCAGTTCTTC
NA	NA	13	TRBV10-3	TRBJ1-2	CAISPGERGGYTF	TGTGCCATTAGCCCAGGGGAGCGGGGTGGCTACACCTTC
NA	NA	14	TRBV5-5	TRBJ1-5	CASSLDGVRKPQHF	TGTGCCAGCAGCTTGGATGGGGTAAGGAAGCCCCAGCATTTT
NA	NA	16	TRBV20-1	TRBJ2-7	CSAREVLRPGDTEQYF	TGCAGTGCTAGAGAAGTTTTACGGCCCGGAGACACCGAGCAGTACTTC
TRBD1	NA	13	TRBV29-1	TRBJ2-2	CSVQTGGIGELFF	TGCAGCGTTCAGACAGGGGGGATTGGGGAGCTGTTTTTT